One and the same sample provided the 27 T cell receptor beta chains below, sequenced in a study of cytomegalovirus exposure and HLA in healthy donors. The PCR made use of 60 Vbeta and 13 Jbeta primers. Sequencing was performed with immunoSEQ multiplex PCR; in TCRdb, only in-frame clones are kept and a portion is missing. The sample has approximately 120,000 clones, over 70% seen once. The sequenced sample consisted of PBMCs. The receptors here all came from a man younger than 35 in good health and CMV-seropositive.

V and J are TRBV30 and TRBJ2-2, with D possibly matching TRBD2 (5 bases). The V end lost 0 bases, the J end lost 7 bases, and 9 bases lay between the germline ends. Germline V CDR1 and CDR2: GTSNPN, SVGIG (reference sequence). The CDR3 is 13 residues long. For the CDR3, the DNA is TGTGCCTGGAGTGTATTTGGAGGCGGGGAGCTGTTTTTT. It codes for CAWSVFGGGELFF.

Note on this clone: One end of the junction fails to match germline, which may point to a read error. In the same sample, other DNA sequences code for this CDR3. This sequence joins TRBV4-1 and TRBJ2-2, with TRBD2 matching 10 bases. The V gene's germline CDR1 is MGHRA and CDR2 YSYEKL. The CDR3 contains 16 residues. The CDR3 region has the DNA TGCGCCAGCAGCCAATTAACTAGCGGGAACACTGGGGAGCTGTTTTTT. Translation: CASSQLTSGNTGELFF.

This chain joins TRBV30 and TRBJ1-5, with D possibly TRBD1 on 5 matching bases. Germline V gives CDR1 GTSNPN, CDR2 SVGIG (reference sequence). Trimming pared 4 bases from V and 0 bases from J, leaving 7 bases between. The CDR3 has 13 residues. The CDR3 sequence: CAWTGGSNQPQHF. The CDR3, as DNA: TGTGCCTGGACGGGGGGTAGCAATCAGCCCCAGCATTTT.

This rearrangement joins TRBV10-3 to TRBJ1-1; 7 bases map to TRBD1. Trimming cost V 4 bases and J 5 bases; bases outside gene matches: 7. This CDR3 has 14 amino acids. The germline V gene has CDR1 ENHRY and CDR2 SYGVKD. This chain's CDR3 is CAISVEGGATEAFF. The CDR3 DNA is TGTGCCATCAGTGTAGAAGGGGGCGCGACTGAAGCTTTCTTT.

With respect to this clone: One junction end does not reproduce the germline sequence, and a read error may be involved. V usage is TRBV7-9 and J usage is TRBJ1-1; 11 nucleotides agree with TRBD1. The CDR3 is made up of 15 amino acids. Germline CDR1 reads SEHNR; CDR2 reads FQNEAQ (reference sequence). The CDR3 loop is CSSSLGQGELSEAFF. CDR3 DNA: TGTTCCAGCAGCTTGGGACAGGGGGAGTTGTCTGAAGCTTTCTTT.

This sequence joins TRBV9 and TRBJ2-3; TRBD2 matches at 10 bases. Germline CDR1 is SGDLS and CDR2 is YYNGEE. The CDR3 covers 16 residues. V shed 2 bases and J 3 bases; nucleotides not matched to a gene: 6. CDR3 in DNA: TGTGCCAGCAGCGTGGGACTAGCGAAAAGGACAGATACGCAGTATTTT. It yields the protein CASSVGLAKRTDTQYF.

The J gene is TRBJ2-7, the V gene TRBV7-8; TRBD1 matches at 7 bases. The V gene end was trimmed by 5 bases and the J gene end by 2 bases; junction bases not matched to a gene: 9. Germline CDR1 is SGHVS and CDR2 is FQNEAQ. The CDR3 has 15 residues. CDR3 region: CASSLDGQAAYEQYF. The CDR3 DNA sequence: TGTGCCAGCAGCCTAGACGGACAGGCTGCCTACGAGCAGTACTTC.

The CDR3 region is CASSLLRSGSLTLDEQFF. CDR3 nucleotides: TGTGCCAGCAGCCTTCTCCGTAGCGGGAGTCTGACCTTGGATGAGCAGTTCTTC. The J gene is TRBJ2-1, the V gene TRBV5-6; 9 bases agree with TRBD2. The V gene end was trimmed by 4 bases and the J gene end by 8 bases; junction bases not matched to a gene: 19. CDR3 length: 18 amino acids. The germline CDR1 and CDR2 sequences are SGHDT and YYEEEE.

The V gene is TRBV30, the J gene TRBJ2-3, with 13 bases identical to TRBD2. CDR1 and CDR2 (germline): GTSNPN, SVGIG (reference sequence). The trim removed 1 base at V and 5 bases at J, leaving 3 bases unmatched. CDR3 length: 15 amino acids. The CDR3 here is CAWSAWTSGGDTQYF. For the CDR3, the DNA is TGTGCCTGGAGTGCATGGACTAGCGGGGGAGATACGCAGTATTTT.

This chain uses TRBV9 with TRBJ2-3; 7 bases fit TRBD2. The CDR3 has 16 residues. The germline gives CDR1 SGDLS, CDR2 YYNGEE. V shed 0 bases and J 3 bases; nucleotides not matched to a gene: 7. The CDR3 loop is CASSVVDGGRTDTQYF. CDR3 nucleotide sequence: TGTGCCAGCAGCGTAGTGGACGGGGGGAGAACAGATACGCAGTATTTT.

The V call is TRBV18, the J call TRBJ2-6; 8 nucleotides match TRBD2. In germline, CDR1 is KGHSH, CDR2 LQKENI. Unmatched junction bases numbered 12, after V lost 3 bases and J lost 11 bases. This CDR3 region has 16 residues. The DNA of the CDR3 is TGTGCCAGCTCACCCTACCTCGACACGGGGGGGGACGTCCTGACTTTC. This codes for CASSPYLDTGGDVLTF.

This sequence joins TRBV15 and TRBJ1-1; possibly TRBD1 for D (5 bases). Germline V gene lookup returns CDR1 LNHNV and CDR2 YYDKDF (reference sequence). V was shortened by 7 bases and J by 5 bases, with 17 bases between the two germline ends. This CDR3 spans 14 amino acids. Written as DNA, the CDR3 is TGTGCCACCAAATTCGGGTCCGGGGGGACTGAAGCTTTCTTT. It yields the protein CATKFGSGGTEAFF.

The rearrangement uses TRBV19 and TRBJ2-2; 10 nucleotides align to TRBD2. Trimming cost V 7 bases and J 8 bases; bases outside gene matches: 7. CDR3 length: 14 amino acids. Germline V CDR1 and CDR2: LNHDA, SQIVND (reference sequence). CDR3 nucleotide sequence: TGTGCCAGTACCGTAGCGGGGGGATTAGGGGAGCTGTTTTTT. Translating it yields CASTVAGGLGELFF.

V and J are TRBV19 and TRBJ1-5; possibly TRBD1 for D (5 bases). Trimming cost V 4 bases and J 4 bases, with 14 bases left between them. Looked up from germline, CDR1 is LNHDA and CDR2 is SQIVND (reference sequence). This CDR3 has 15 residues. The CDR3 is CASSTVEDTNQPQHF. DNA of the CDR3: TGTGCCAGTAGTACGGTCGAGGACACTAATCAGCCCCAGCATTTT.

This rearrangement joins TRBV28 to TRBJ2-7, with D unresolved. V shed 6 bases and J shed 4 bases, with 13 bases lying between them. Germline-derived CDR1 and CDR2 are MDHEN and SYDVKM. The CDR3 runs to 13 residues. In DNA form, the CDR3 reads TGTGCCAGCAGCCCCCAGAATCAGTACGAGCAGTACTTC. The encoded protein is CASSPQNQYEQYF.

The chain employs TRBV5-1 and TRBJ2-7; 12 nucleotides match TRBD1. With V trimmed by 4 bases and J by 2 bases, 1 base remained unmatched. CDR3 size: 14 residues. Germline CDR1 is SGHRS and CDR2 is YFSETQ. The CDR3 coding sequence is TGCGCCAGCAGCCGGGACAGGGGGCCCTACGAGCAGTACTTC. Amino acid sequence: CASSRDRGPYEQYF.

The rearrangement joins TRBV28 to TRBJ2-7; D might be TRBD2 (7 bases). The length of the CDR3 is 18 residues. V lost 0 bases, J lost 0 bases, and 18 bases lay in between. CDR1 is MDHEN and CDR2 is SYDVKM in the germline V gene. In DNA form, the CDR3 reads TGTGCCAGCAGTTTATGGGGGAGGGGGGGCCACGGCTCCTACGAGCAGTACTTC. It translates to CASSLWGRGGHGSYEQYF.

This sequence joins TRBV19 and TRBJ2-5; D is possibly TRBD2 (6 bases). The CDR3 is 13 amino acids. Germline-derived CDR1 and CDR2 are LNHDA and SQIVND (reference sequence). The V gene lost 6 bases and the J gene lost 5 bases, with 13 bases spanning the gap. CDR3 DNA: TGTGCCAGTAGGGCGCGGGATCGGGAGACCCAGTACTTC. Its translation is CASRARDRETQYF.

This chain links TRBV5-1 with TRBJ2-1; unclear D gene. CDR1 is SGHRS, CDR2 YFSETQ, per germline. V was clipped by 1 base and J by 7 bases, with 15 bases between them. The CDR3 has 15 residues. The chain's CDR3 is CASSLSRVSKNEQFF. In DNA, the CDR3 is TGCGCCAGCAGCTTGAGTCGAGTCTCTAAAAATGAGCAGTTCTTC.

The CDR3 loop reads CASSQGLSGELFF. DNA of the CDR3: TGCGCCAGCAGCCAGGGACTGAGCGGGGAGCTGTTTTTT. This rearrangement joins TRBV4-3 to TRBJ2-2, with a weak D call TRBD2 (6 bases). Trimming shortened V by 3 bases and J by 7 bases, and 9 bases separated the two germline ends. From germline, CDR1 is LGHNA and CDR2 YSLEER. This CDR3 has 13 amino acids.

The rearrangement joins TRBV9 to TRBJ2-2; D gene uncertain. The CDR3 runs 13 residues. Germline V gives CDR1 SGDLS, CDR2 YYNGEE. V lost 0 bases and J 3 bases, leaving 3 bases between the germline ends. Here the CDR3 reads CASSVAHTGELFF. In DNA, the CDR3 is TGTGCCAGCAGCGTAGCTCACACCGGGGAGCTGTTTTTT.

This sequence joins TRBV27 and TRBJ1-1; D is uncertain. The germline V and J ends were trimmed by 7 bases and 5 bases, with 20 bases remaining between them. Germline CDR1 and CDR2: MNHEY and SMNVEV (reference sequence). CDR3 length equals 15 residues. DNA for the CDR3: TGTGCCAGCAAACCGTCCCCGGGCAGGAGGACTGAAGCTTTCTTT. Protein sequence: CASKPSPGRRTEAFF.

The chain has TRBV5-6 and TRBJ1-4, with D perhaps TRBD1 (5 bases). Germline assignment: CDR1 SGHDT and CDR2 YYEEEE. CDR3 size: 14 residues. The V and J ends lost 2 bases and 8 bases respectively, with 13 bases between them. Written as DNA, the CDR3 is TGTGCCAGCAGCTTTGCCGGGGGTGGAGAAAAACTGTTTTTT. As protein: CASSFAGGGEKLFF.

This rearrangement joins TRBV7-9 to TRBJ1-3; no reliable D call. Germline-derived CDR1 and CDR2 are SEHNR and FQNEAQ (reference sequence). Trimming shortened V by 4 bases and J by 0 bases, and 13 bases separated the two germline ends. This CDR3 has 16 amino acids. The CDR3: CASSSPDFGSGNTIYF. The CDR3 DNA follows: TGTGCCAGCAGCTCACCAGACTTCGGCTCTGGAAACACCATATATTTT.

The chain is built from TRBV12-5 and TRBJ2-3, with D perhaps TRBD2 (7 bases). Trimming removed 4 bases from V and 5 bases from J, with 25 bases in between. The CDR3 has 18 residues. CDR1 LGHNT and CDR2 FRNRAP come from the germline V gene. CDR3 nucleotides: TGTGCTAGTGGTTCAACCCCTCTGCCGGGGGGCCAGGGAGATACGCAGTATTTT. Residues: CASGSTPLPGGQGDTQYF.

This rearrangement joins TRBV4-1 to TRBJ2-7, with TRBD1 matching 8 bases. V gave up 3 bases and J gave up 3 bases; unmatched junction bases: 4. The CDR3 totals 14 residues. Germline CDR1 reads MGHRA; CDR2 reads YSYEKL. CDR3 nucleotides: TGCGCCAGCAGCCAGCGGACAGGGAGCTACGAGCAGTACTTC. It encodes CASSQRTGSYEQYF.

The V call is TRBV30, the J call TRBJ1-6; weak D call: TRBD1 (6 bases). CDR1 and CDR2 from the germline V gene are GTSNPN and SVGIG (reference sequence). The CDR3 spans 14 residues. With 4 bases removed from V and 10 bases from J, the gap between germline ends came to 17 bases. Here the CDR3 DNA reads TGTGCCTGGAAGGGACAAAAGGTAGAGTCACCCCTCCACTTT. Its translation: CAWKGQKVESPLHF.